This TCR beta chain was recorded in a study of blood T cell repertoires in COVID-19. Trimming at V came to 2 bases and at J to 0 bases, leaving 3 bases not matched to a gene. The CDR3 spans 16 residues. The germline gives CDR1 LNHDA, CDR2 SQIVND (reference sequence). As processed by the authors: Amplified reference gene primers provided the basis for estimating nucleated cell counts. The protocol was immunoSEQ multiplex PCR, while the TCRdb copy is restricted to in-frame clones and leaves out a portion. Clone size and V and J calls were adopted from that table, with D and trimming inferred from the DNA. Among about 100,000 clones listed, just over 90% were seen once.

The TCR was taken from a man aged 60 to 69 with acute or convalescent COVID-19. The chain uses TRBV19 and TRBJ2-3; 9 nucleotides match TRBD2. Sequencing used peripheral blood. The CDR3 loop is CASSIRLAGSTDTQYF. CDR3 bases: TGTGCCAGTAGTATACGGCTAGCGGGAAGCACAGATACGCAGTATTTT.